This TCR beta chain was sequenced in a study of blood T cell repertoires in COVID-19. At the level of the study: Donors in the United States, Italy and Spain gave samples during acute or convalescent COVID-19.

TCRdb's copy holds only in-frame clones and misses some; the assay was immunoSEQ multiplex PCR. The data hold about 370,000 clones, with roughly 90% observed a single time. Germline V gives CDR1 SNHLY, CDR2 FYNNEI. The CDR3 covers 13 residues. With 6 bases clipped from V and 4 bases from J, the junction kept 5 bases outside the gene matches. Material: peripheral blood. V and J are TRBV2 and TRBJ2-7; 8 bases fit TRBD2. The sequence derives from a woman younger than 45 with COVID-19, enrolled during active disease. In DNA form, the CDR3 reads TGTGCCAGCAGGAACGGGGGGGATTACGAGCAGTACTTC. It translates to CASRNGGDYEQYF.